The rows below give T cell receptor beta chains drawn from one sample of a study of tissue T cells after allogeneic stem cell transplantation. The assay was immunoSEQ multiplex PCR, and TCRdb's table has in-frame clones only and misses some. The top ten clones hold approximately 7% of a sample with roughly 4,000 clones, 66% of them seen once. The sample here was left colon tissue, taken at autopsy. Receptors were obtained from a male donor at least 60 years old with lung cancer. Both conserved end residues are part of each CDR3. A D gene is named only where the DNA matches it firmly. Not all rows give a size; the values are once, few, many and, for expanded clones, a class.

d_call	v_call	j_call	clone_size	cdr3_nt	cdr3_aa
-	TRBV19	TRBJ2-7	few	TGTGCCAGTAGTGCCCGCGGACGGCCCTACGAGCAGTACTTC	CASSARGRPYEQYF
-	TRBV7-9	TRBJ2-3	-	TGTGCCAGCAAAAAGGGGGGACAAACAACAGATACGCAGTATTTT	CASKKGGQTTDTQYF
-	TRBV5-1	TRBJ1-2	-	TGCGCCAGCAGGGCAGGGGAGGTTTTAATTGGTGGCTACACCTTC	CASRAGEVLIGGYTF
-	TRBV20-1	TRBJ2-5	-	TGCAGTGCAAGGCCTCGGGCCCAGTACTTC	CSARPRAQYF
-	TRBV29-1	TRBJ2-7	few	TGCGGACCGGCAGCGCTGAGGTTGTTAGTAAAAGAAAGATCGAGCTCCTACGAGCAGTACTTC	CGPAALRLLVKERSSSYEQYF
TRBD1	TRBV5-1	TRBJ2-7	-	TGCGCCAGCAGCTTGACAGGGGAGAACTACGAGCAGTACTTC	CASSLTGENYEQYF
-	TRBV9	TRBJ1-6	few	TGTGCCAGCAGCCCCGTCTATAATTCACCCCTCCACTTT	CASSPVYNSPLHF
TRBD1	TRBV4-3	TRBJ2-7	-	TGCGCCAGCAGCCAAGGGGACAGTCCCCAGCAGTACTTC	CASSQGDSPQQYF
TRBD1	TRBV11-2	TRBJ2-2	-	TGTGCCAGCAGTTGGTCGGGGACAGGGAGGAACGGGGAGCTGTTTTTT	CASSWSGTGRNGELFF
-	TRBV7-3	TRBJ2-7	-	TGTGCCAGCAGCCAGGATACCCTCTACGAGCAGTACTTC	CASSQDTLYEQYF
-	TRBV7-2	TRBJ2-1	-	TGTGCCAGCAGCTCCCTCTTCCGGGCTGGTGAGCAGTTCTTC	CASSSLFRAGEQFF
TRBD2	TRBV6-6	TRBJ2-1	-	TGTGCCAGCAGTTCCCCCTTAGGAGCGGGAGATGAGCAGTTCTTC	CASSSPLGAGDEQFF
-	TRBV7-2	TRBJ2-7	-	TGTGCCAGCAGCTTTGGACACACCCCTTCCTACGAGCAGTACTTC	CASSFGHTPSYEQYF
-	TRBV11-3	TRBJ2-6	-	TGTGCCAGCAGCCTTACAGGGACTGGGGCCAACGTCCTGACTTTC	CASSLTGTGANVLTF